What follows are 17 T cell receptor beta chains derived from one specimen sequenced in a study of blood T cell repertoires in COVID-19. Some clones are missing from TCRdb's copy, which holds only in-frame ones; the method was immunoSEQ multiplex PCR. The sample has roughly 200,000 clones, 88% seen once. Sequencing was performed on peripheral blood. These TCRs come from a middle-aged man with active or convalescent COVID-19.

The chain is built from TRBV5-1 and TRBJ2-7; 7 positions agree with TRBD1. This CDR3 has 13 amino acids. The V gene's germline CDR1 is SGHRS and CDR2 YFSETQ. Unmatched junction bases numbered 4, after V lost 4 bases and J lost 3 bases. Here the CDR3 reads CASSTTGFYEQYF. For the CDR3, the DNA is TGCGCCAGCAGCACGACAGGGTTCTACGAGCAGTACTTC.

V and J are TRBV10-3 and TRBJ1-4; 7 bases align to TRBD1. This CDR3 has 15 amino acids. Germline values: CDR1 ENHRY, CDR2 SYGVKD. The ends lost 6 bases at V and 4 bases at J; junction bases unmatched: 8. The CDR3 loop reads CAIREGQLNNEKLFF. The CDR3 bases are TGTGCCATCAGGGAGGGACAGCTCAATAATGAAAAACTGTTTTTT.

The chain combines TRBV2 with TRBJ1-1; 9 bases line up with TRBD1. The CDR3 covers 18 residues. Germline V CDR1 and CDR2: SNHLY, FYNNEI. The V gene end was trimmed by 6 bases and the J gene end by 0 bases; junction bases not matched to a gene: 14. CDR3 nucleotide sequence: TGTGCCAGCAGGGACGGGACAGGGAATCTTGGGGTGAACACTGAAGCTTTCTTT. Its translation is CASRDGTGNLGVNTEAFF.

The chain couples TRBV5-1 to TRBJ2-5, with 8 bases matching TRBD1. The V and J ends lost 3 bases and 4 bases, in that order; junction bases with no gene match: 11. This CDR3 has 16 amino acids. CDR1 and CDR2 (germline): SGHRS, YFSETQ. The CDR3 nucleotides read TGCGCCAGCAGCTCCTTACCCCAGGGGGCTGGAGAGACCCAGTACTTC. It yields the protein CASSSLPQGAGETQYF.

V and J are TRBV19 and TRBJ1-1, with D uncertain. Germline lookup yields CDR1 LNHDA and CDR2 SQIVND (reference sequence). The length of the CDR3 is 12 residues. Deletions cut 6 bases from V and 5 bases from J, with 10 bases between. CDR3 nucleotides: TGTGCCAGTAGCACAGTCCAGACTGAAGCTTTCTTT. This translates into CASSTVQTEAFF.

The chain couples TRBV9 to TRBJ2-2, with 8 nucleotides matching TRBD1. The CDR3 extends over 17 amino acids. The V and J ends lost 0 bases and 6 bases, in that order; junction bases with no gene match: 10. CDR1 and CDR2 (germline): SGDLS, YYNGEE. CDR3 protein: CASSVVFSGGAPGELFF. CDR3 coding DNA: TGTGCCAGCAGCGTAGTATTCTCAGGGGGCGCCCCCGGGGAGCTGTTTTTT.

V and J are TRBV20-1 and TRBJ1-2, with D hard to call. This CDR3 is built from 11 residues. V lost 5 bases to trimming and J lost 4 bases, with 8 bases between them. CDR1 is DFQATT and CDR2 is SNEGSKA in the germline V gene (reference sequence). The CDR3 DNA reads TGCAGTGCTTCCGGGTCCTATGGCTACACCTTC. Translating it yields CSASGSYGYTF.

This chain connects TRBV28 to TRBJ1-5, with 9 bases identical to TRBD1. The CDR3 runs 20 residues. Germline CDR1 and CDR2: MDHEN and SYDVKM. Trimming cost V 4 bases and J 2 bases; bases outside gene matches: 18. The CDR3 protein is CASSSPGTGRNGVGNQPQHF. The CDR3 coding sequence is TGTGCCAGCAGTTCCCCTGGGACAGGGAGGAACGGGGTCGGCAATCAGCCCCAGCATTTT.

A word on this clone: At one end, the junction sequence differs from germline, possibly due to a read error. This CDR3 is also generated by other DNA sequences in the sample. CDR3 residues: CASSLHGRGYNEQFF. Here the CDR3 DNA reads TGCGCCAGCAGCTTGCACGGGAGAGGTTACAATGAACAGTTCTTC. The rearrangement uses TRBV5-1 and TRBJ2-1, with TRBD2 as a possible D gene (6 bases). The germline gives CDR1 SGHRS, CDR2 YFSETQ. CDR3 size: 15 residues.

V gene TRBV7-2 combines with J gene TRBJ1-6, with a tentative D call TRBD1 (5 bases). Germline V gene sequence: CDR1 SGHTA, CDR2 FQGNSA. The CDR3 has 15 residues. V lost 5 bases and J 9 bases, leaving 17 bases between the germline ends. The CDR3 sequence is CASSQDSPPSSPLHF. In DNA, the CDR3 is TGTGCCAGCAGCCAAGACAGCCCGCCGTCTTCACCCCTCCACTTT. The full variable domain, its missing parts supplied by reference TRBV7-2 and TRBJ1-6, is GAGVSQSPSNKVTEKGKDVELRCDPISGHTALYWYRQSLGQGLEFLIYFQGNSAPDKSGLPSDRFSAERTGGSVSTLTIQRTQQEDSAVYLCASSQDSPPSSPLHFGNGTRLTVT.

The genes are TRBV27 and TRBJ2-7; 9 bases match TRBD2. Germline V gene lookup returns CDR1 MNHEY and CDR2 SMNVEV (reference sequence). Trimming cost V 4 bases and J 6 bases; bases outside gene matches: 10. This CDR3 region has 15 residues. The CDR3 nucleotides read TGTGCCAGCAGTTCCTCTGGGACTAGCAGGCCCGAGCAGTACTTC. As protein: CASSSSGTSRPEQYF.

The chain carries TRBV6-6 and TRBJ1-2, with D unresolved. The CDR3 is made up of 13 amino acids. The V end was cut by 2 bases, the J end by 2 bases, with 6 bases between. Germline V gene sequence: CDR1 MNHNY, CDR2 SVGAGI (reference sequence). The DNA of the CDR3 is TGTGCCAGCAGTTACGGGCAGAACTATGGCTACACCTTC. It yields the protein CASSYGQNYGYTF.

DNA of the CDR3: TGTGCCAGCAGCTTAGTTGGGGCCAGCGGGAGCCGCTCCTACAATGAGCAGTTCTTC. Its translation is CASSLVGASGSRSYNEQFF. The gene calls are TRBV7-2 and TRBJ2-1, with TRBD2 matching over 8 bases. The germline CDR1 and CDR2 sequences are SGHTA and FQGNSA. The CDR3 has 19 residues. With 1 base clipped from V and 0 bases from J, the junction kept 11 bases outside the gene matches.

CDR3 residues: CASLDRGGTDTQYF. The CDR3 bases are TGTGCCAGCTTAGACAGGGGTGGAACAGATACGCAGTATTTT. This sequence joins TRBV19 and TRBJ2-3; 8 bases are shared with TRBD1. The CDR3 loop spans 14 amino acids. Germline CDR1 reads LNHDA; CDR2 reads SQIVND (reference sequence). Trimming cost V 9 bases and J 3 bases; bases outside gene matches: 8.

The V gene is TRBV6-6, the J gene TRBJ2-7; D is possibly TRBD2 (6 bases). The germline CDR1 and CDR2 sequences are MNHNY and SVGAGI (reference sequence). The CDR3 sequence is 12 residues long. V was cut by 6 bases and J by 6 bases, with 12 bases left in between. The CDR3: CASRRMGGEQYF. CDR3 DNA sequence: TGTGCCAGCAGAAGGATGGGGGGCGAGCAGTACTTC.

This chain joins TRBV7-2 and TRBJ2-5; 15 bases are shared with TRBD2. The CDR3 extends over 18 amino acids. The germline CDR1 and CDR2 sequences are SGHTA and FQGNSA. Trimming took 5 bases from V and 1 from J; bases not matched to a gene: 8. DNA of the CDR3: TGTGCCAGCAGCCTCGGGACTAGCGGGGGGTCGGGCCAAGAGACCCAGTACTTC. Its protein is CASSLGTSGGSGQETQYF. The variable domain in full, with the rest retrieved from reference TRBV7-2 and TRBJ2-5, is GAGVSQSPSNKVTEKGKDVELRCDPISGHTALYWYRQSLGQGLEFLIYFQGNSAPDKSGLPSDRFSAERTGGSVSTLTIQRTQQEDSAVYLCASSLGTSGGSGQETQYFGPGTRLLVL.

The V gene is TRBV6-4, the J gene TRBJ1-6, with TRBD1 matching 9 bases. This CDR3 has 15 residues. From germline, CDR1 is MRHNA and CDR2 SNTAGT. V shed 6 bases and J 7 bases; nucleotides not matched to a gene: 7. In nucleotides, the CDR3 is TGTGCCAGCAGCCGGACAGGGGAAGGCAATTCACCCCTCCACTTT. This codes for CASSRTGEGNSPLHF.